The 31 T cell receptor beta chains given below trace back to one sample, sequenced in a study of spatial heterogeneity in lung cancer. TCRdb re-called the 5' RACE reads through MiXCR, storing one row per CDR3 protein. Of tens of thousands of distinct CDR3 sequences listed, roughly 15% were seen once; the top ten hold around 56%. The time point denotes: sample taken at primary tumor resection. Sequencing covered unsorted whole RNA taken from tumor, nontumor lung or frozen PBMC. The input for sequencing was PBMCs, taken at surgery. These receptors all come from a male donor with early-stage non-small cell lung cancer.

V gene TRBV20-1 combines with J gene TRBJ1-5; maybe TRBD1 (6 bases). Trimming pared 3 bases from V and 2 bases from J, leaving 8 bases between. Per the germline V gene, CDR1 is DFQATT and CDR2 is SNEGSKA (reference sequence). The CDR3 sequence is 13 residues long. The CDR3: CSASRGGNQPQHF. The CDR3 DNA is TGCAGTGCTAGCAGGGGTGGCAATCAGCCCCAGCATTTT.

This clonotype was observed a handful of times. The chain has TRBV29-1 and TRBJ2-7, with D possibly being TRBD1 or TRBD2 (5 bases each). The CDR3 has 13 amino acids. Germline assignment: CDR1 SQVTM and CDR2 ANQGSEA. V lost 4 bases to trimming and J lost 3 bases, with 13 bases between them. CDR3 DNA: TGCAGCGTTGCCGGGACCTCGAGCTACGAGCAGTACTTC. Translating gives CSVAGTSSYEQYF.

The chain links TRBV24-1 to TRBJ2-6; 9 bases map to TRBD1. Germline V lookup: CDR1 KGHDR, CDR2 SFDVKD. V lost 3 bases and J lost 4; bases outside the gene matches: 6. This CDR3 has 17 residues. CDR3 protein: CATSDADRGTGANVLTF. DNA of the CDR3: TGTGCCACCAGTGATGCGGACAGGGGAACCGGGGCCAACGTCCTGACTTTC.

At least ten counts were recorded for this clonotype. The gene calls are TRBV3-1 and TRBJ2-7; 8 nucleotides align to TRBD1. The J segment lost 2 bases and the V segment lost 5 bases, leaving 11 bases of the junction unmatched. The CDR3 extends over 16 amino acids. Germline CDR1 LGHDT, CDR2 YNNKEL (reference sequence). The chain's CDR3 is CASSIPGGGTAYEQYF. The CDR3 DNA sequence: TGTGCCAGCAGCATTCCAGGGGGCGGAACGGCCTACGAGCAGTACTTC.

The chain combines TRBV9 with TRBJ2-2, with D possibly called TRBD1 or TRBD2 (5 bases each). With 6 bases removed from V and 1 base from J, the gap between germline ends came to 13 bases. Germline CDR1 is SGDLS and CDR2 is YYNGEE. The length of the CDR3 is 15 residues. The CDR3 spells CASTIRDGNTGELFF. As DNA, the CDR3 is TGTGCCAGCACCATCCGGGACGGGAACACCGGGGAGCTGTTTTTT.

This clonotype was detected many times. The rearrangement links TRBV2 to TRBJ2-3, with 11 bases matching TRBD2. CDR1 SNHLY and CDR2 FYNNEI come from the germline V gene. Trimming removed 7 bases from V and 1 base from J; junction bases left unmatched: 7. This CDR3 is 16 amino acids long. The CDR3 loop is CASTQKGLAGTDTQYF. The DNA for the CDR3 is TGTGCCAGCACCCAAAAGGGACTAGCGGGCACAGATACGCAGTATTTT.

This clonotype was found a few times. V and J are TRBV18 and TRBJ1-1, with TRBD1 matching over 7 bases. There are 14 residues in the CDR3. Germline CDR1 reads KGHSH; CDR2 reads LQKENI. The trim removed 4 bases at V and 1 base at J, leaving 3 bases unmatched. The CDR3 loop is CASSRDSTNTEAFF. The CDR3 nucleotides are TGTGCCAGCTCACGGGACAGTACGAACACTGAAGCTTTCTTT. The whole variable domain, remainder taken from reference TRBV18 and TRBJ1-1, is NAGVMQNPRHLVRRRGQEARLRCSPMKGHSHVYWYRQLPEEGLKFMVYLQKENIIDESGMPKERFSAEFPKEGPSILRIQQVVRGDSAAYFCASSRDSTNTEAFFGQGTRLTVV.

This clonotype occurred a few times. The rearrangement links TRBV19 to TRBJ2-5, with 9 nucleotides matching TRBD2. Looked up from germline, CDR1 is LNHDA and CDR2 is SQIVND (reference sequence). Trimming at V came to 4 bases and at J to 0 bases, leaving 3 bases not matched to a gene. This CDR3 contains 15 residues. CDR3 in amino acids: CASSSSSGDQETQYF. In nucleotides, the CDR3 is TGTGCCAGTAGTAGCTCTAGCGGGGACCAAGAGACCCAGTACTTC.

As to this clonotype: This sequence may be a read error, since a much larger clone differs from it by one base. The V and J genes are TRBV29-1 and TRBJ2-7, with a possible D match to TRBD2 (5 bases). Germline V CDR1 and CDR2: SQVTM, ANQGSEA. The CDR3 runs 12 residues. CDR3 in amino acids: CSVEEDSYEKYF. The CDR3 nucleotides read TGCAGCGTTGAAGAGGACTCCTACGAGAAGTACTTC.

Only a few counts were recorded for this clonotype. V and J are TRBV5-6 and TRBJ2-2; tentative D call: TRBD2 (6 bases). Germline loops: CDR1 SGHDT, CDR2 YYEEEE. The ends were cut back, 2 bases at V and 6 bases at J, with 11 bases in the middle. The CDR3 is 14 amino acids. CDR3 sequence reads: CASSLRWGAGELFF. CDR3 sequence (DNA): TGTGCCAGCAGCTTAAGGTGGGGGGCCGGGGAGCTGTTTTTT.

V is TRBV7-2 and J is TRBJ1-4; 10 nucleotides align to TRBD1. Germline CDR1 and CDR2: SGHTA and FQGNSA. V gave up 5 bases and J gave up 8 bases; unmatched junction bases: 5. The CDR3 has 14 residues. CDR3 bases: TGTGCCAGCAGCCGTGACAGGGGGCAGGAAAAACTGTTTTTT. Protein product: CASSRDRGQEKLFF.

This clonotype was counted ten times or more. The CDR3 bases are TGTGCCAGCAGTCGGGGGGCCGATCAGCCCCAGCATTTT. This gives the protein CASSRGADQPQHF. The chain joins TRBV27 to TRBJ1-5; tentatively, D is TRBD1 (6 bases). Germline values: CDR1 MNHEY, CDR2 SMNVEV (reference sequence). The CDR3 length is 13 residues. V lost 5 bases and J 5 bases, leaving 10 bases between the germline ends.

The genes are TRBV6-5 and TRBJ2-7; perhaps TRBD2 as D (6 bases). There are 14 residues in the CDR3. Per the germline V gene, CDR1 is MNHEY and CDR2 is SVGAGI. Between the trimmed V and J ends, which lost 5 bases and 2 bases, there was a span of 13 bases. The CDR3 DNA follows: TGTGCCAGCAGTCCCTCCGGGGGACCCTACGAGCAGTACTTC. As protein: CASSPSGGPYEQYF.

This clonotype was found many times. The chain recombines TRBV18 with TRBJ1-5, with a tentative D call TRBD1 (6 bases). Trimming shortened V by 3 bases and J by 2 bases, and 8 bases separated the two germline ends. Per the germline V gene, CDR1 is KGHSH and CDR2 is LQKENI. This CDR3 region has 14 residues. DNA for the CDR3: TGTGCCAGCTCACCGGGGGCAGGCAATCAGCCCCAGCATTTT. This translates into CASSPGAGNQPQHF.

This clonotype was seen more than once but under ten times. The V gene is TRBV7-2, the J gene TRBJ2-2, with 10 bases matching TRBD2. V trimming: 1 base; J trimming: 7 bases; junction bases outside the gene matches: 9. CDR3 length equals 17 residues. Germline assignment: CDR1 SGHTA and CDR2 FQGNSA. The CDR3: CASSLDYLAGVVGELFF. The CDR3 DNA reads TGTGCCAGCAGCTTAGATTACCTAGCGGGAGTAGTCGGGGAGCTGTTTTTT.

This clonotype was counted many times. The chain links TRBV4-1 to TRBJ2-2; maybe TRBD2 (6 bases). V lost 6 bases, J lost 0 bases, and 14 bases lay in between. Germline CDR1 reads MGHRA; CDR2 reads YSYEKL. The CDR3 totals 16 residues. The CDR3 DNA follows: TGCGCCAGCAGTCCGTATTGGGGGGCGAACACCGGGGAGCTGTTTTTT. Protein product: CASSPYWGANTGELFF.

This clonotype was seen ten or more times. This chain joins TRBV28 and TRBJ2-3; 10 nucleotides agree with TRBD1. Germline V gene data show CDR1 as MDHEN and CDR2 as SYDVKM. The CDR3 covers 18 residues. Unmatched junction bases numbered 13, after V lost 6 bases and J lost 1 base. The CDR3, as DNA: TGTGCCAGCAGCTTCCAACGACAGGGGGCGCAAGGCACAGATACGCAGTATTTT. Residues: CASSFQRQGAQGTDTQYF.

The genes are TRBV5-1 and TRBJ2-1; 8 bases line up with TRBD1. This CDR3 contains 14 residues. V was clipped by 4 bases and J by 2 bases; unmatched bases: 2. Germline V gene lookup returns CDR1 SGHRS and CDR2 YFSETQ. DNA of the CDR3: TGCGCCAGCAGCAAGACAGGGGCCTACAATGAGCAGTTCTTC. This gives the protein CASSKTGAYNEQFF.

This clonotype was seen only a few times. The genes are TRBV10-3 and TRBJ2-2; D gene unclear. Per the germline V gene, CDR1 is ENHRY and CDR2 is SYGVKD. V was cut by 6 bases and J by 1 base, with 9 bases left in between. The CDR3 loop spans 14 amino acids. The chain's CDR3 is CAIRGAGNTGELFF. As DNA, the CDR3 is TGTGCCATCAGAGGCGCAGGGAACACCGGGGAGCTGTTTTTT.

In its sample, this clonotype was seen a few times. The chain couples TRBV6-2 or TRBV6-3 to TRBJ2-5; TRBD2 agrees at 8 bases. The CDR3 spans 15 residues. CDR1 is MNHEY and CDR2 is SVGEGT in the germline V gene. Trimming took 5 bases from V and 4 from J; bases not matched to a gene: 9. For the CDR3, the DNA is TGTGCCAGCAGTCCGAATGGACTAGCCCGAGAGACCCAGTACTTC. This sequence encodes CASSPNGLARETQYF.

This clonotype occurred many times. The chain has TRBV15 and TRBJ1-4; 10 bases line up with TRBD1. The trim removed 0 bases at V and 8 bases at J, leaving 6 bases unmatched. This CDR3 is 16 amino acids long. Germline CDR1 LNHNV, CDR2 YYDKDF (reference sequence). CDR3 region: CATSREVGTGVEKLFF. In DNA, the CDR3 is TGTGCCACCAGCAGAGAAGTAGGGACAGGGGTGGAAAAACTGTTTTTT.

This clonotype was found many times. The chain combines TRBV10-3 with TRBJ1-6; perhaps TRBD1 as D (5 bases). V gave up 6 bases and J gave up 10 bases, with 16 bases separating them. The CDR3 consists of 14 residues. Looked up from germline, CDR1 is ENHRY and CDR2 is SYGVKD. The CDR3 DNA is TGTGCCATCAGGCCCTCGAGGGGCGAATCACCCCTCCACTTT. It translates to CAIRPSRGESPLHF.

The sample holds a few counts of this clonotype. V is TRBV5-1 and J is TRBJ2-2; D possibly corresponds to TRBD1 (6 bases). CDR3 size: 14 residues. V shed 0 bases and J shed 5 bases, with 8 bases lying between them. CDR1 is SGHRS and CDR2 is YFSETQ in the germline V gene. As DNA, the CDR3 is TGCGCCAGCAGCTTGGACAGGGTAACCGGGGAGCTGTTTTTT. The encoded protein is CASSLDRVTGELFF.

The chain employs TRBV2 and TRBJ2-7; unclear D gene. This CDR3 is built from 13 residues. Trimming pared 7 bases from V and 1 base from J, leaving 11 bases between. Per germline, CDR1 SNHLY and CDR2 FYNNEI. CDR3 nucleotide sequence: TGTGCCAGCACCGGCACCGGTTCCTACGAGCAGTACTTC. Translating gives CASTGTGSYEQYF.

Many counts were recorded for this clonotype. This sequence joins TRBV30 and TRBJ2-2; a weak D match, TRBD2 (6 bases). The V gene's germline CDR1 is GTSNPN and CDR2 SVGIG (reference sequence). The CDR3 contains 14 residues. V was shortened by 2 bases and J by 0 bases, with 7 bases between the two germline ends. The CDR3 loop is CAWSRLANTGELFF. DNA for the CDR3: TGTGCCTGGAGTCGACTAGCGAACACCGGGGAGCTGTTTTTT.

This clonotype was seen at least ten times. The V call is TRBV6-2 or TRBV6-3, the J call TRBJ2-1; maybe TRBD1 (6 bases). Trimming cost V 6 bases and J 9 bases, with 12 bases left between them. From germline, CDR1 is MNHEY and CDR2 SVGEGT. CDR3 length equals 12 residues. CDR3 in DNA: TGTGCCAGCAGCCTACAGGGTCTTGAGCAGTTCTTC. It is translated as CASSLQGLEQFF.

This chain joins TRBV9 and TRBJ2-5; possibly TRBD1 for D (5 bases). Germline V gene lookup returns CDR1 SGDLS and CDR2 YYNGEE. The CDR3 covers 16 residues. V was trimmed by 0 bases and J by 1 base, leaving 13 bases between them. CDR3 in DNA: TGTGCCAGCAGCGTAGATCCCGGAAGGGGCCAAGAGACCCAGTACTTC. Translated: CASSVDPGRGQETQYF. Full variable domain (missing parts from reference TRBV9 and TRBJ2-5): DSGVTQTPKHLITATGQRVTLRCSPRSGDLSVYWYQQSLDQGLQFLIQYYNGEERAKGNILERFSAQQFPDLHSELNLSSLELGDSALYFCASSVDPGRGQETQYFGPGTRLLVL.

This clonotype was seen ten or more times. The gene calls are TRBV5-1 and TRBJ2-7, with TRBD2 matching 8 bases. CDR3 length: 15 amino acids. Germline V gives CDR1 SGHRS, CDR2 YFSETQ. The V and J ends lost 0 bases and 2 bases, in that order; junction bases with no gene match: 4. Written as DNA, the CDR3 is TGCGCCAGCAGCTTGGTCCCCGGGAGGGCCTACGAGCAGTACTTC. Encoded protein: CASSLVPGRAYEQYF.

This clonotype appeared many times. The V and J genes are TRBV18 and TRBJ2-1, with no clear D. The CDR3 is 16 amino acids. Trimming took 1 base from V and 4 from J, leaving 14 bases between them. Per germline, CDR1 KGHSH and CDR2 LQKENI. DNA of the CDR3: TGTGCCAGCTCACCACGGGCAGCTCCCCTTTACAATGAGCAGTTCTTC. Its protein is CASSPRAAPLYNEQFF. Using reference TRBV18 and TRBJ2-1 for the parts outside the CDR3, the full variable domain is NAGVMQNPRHLVRRRGQEARLRCSPMKGHSHVYWYRQLPEEGLKFMVYLQKENIIDESGMPKERFSAEFPKEGPSILRIQQVVRGDSAAYFCASSPRAAPLYNEQFFGPGTRLTVL.

This clonotype was detected ten times or more. This rearrangement joins TRBV12-3 or TRBV12-4 to TRBJ1-2; 7 positions agree with TRBD1. The trim removed 4 bases at V and 2 bases at J, leaving 10 bases unmatched. This CDR3 has 16 residues. CDR3: CASSSDLRDSNYGYTF. Here the CDR3 DNA reads TGTGCCAGCAGTTCCGATCTCCGGGACAGCAACTATGGCTACACCTTC.

In this sample, this clonotype turned up a few times. The gene calls are TRBV20-1 and TRBJ1-2; a possible D gene is TRBD1 (5 bases). CDR1 DFQATT and CDR2 SNEGSKA come from the germline V gene (reference sequence). V shed 6 bases and J shed 5 bases, with 22 bases lying between them. The CDR3 has 15 residues. Written as DNA, the CDR3 is TGCAGTGCCCGGGTTCATGGGAAAGGGGAGTATGGCTACACCTTC. It encodes CSARVHGKGEYGYTF.